One sample yielded the 5 T cell receptor beta chains listed below, sequenced in a study of metastatic and nonmetastatic thyroid tumors. Patients had received no treatment of any kind before thyroid surgery. TCRdb re-called clones from the PCR reads using MiXCR. This table has around 41,000 clones, 28% appearing once. The specimen was blood. The receptor source for this set is a male donor with papillary thyroid cancer or a benign thyroid nodule (not recorded which). Some clones in this sample may be carry-over from other donors' samples.

The chain recombines TRBV28 with TRBJ1-3; possibly TRBD1 for D (5 bases). The CDR3 consists of 13 residues. Germline CDR1 MDHEN, CDR2 SYDVKM. V dropped 3 bases and J dropped 6 bases, with 9 bases sitting between them. Here the CDR3 reads CASSLGGLNTIYF. The CDR3 DNA is TGTGCCAGCAGTTTGGGGGGGTTAAACACCATATATTTT.

In this sample, this clone turned up a few times. This rearrangement joins TRBV2 to TRBJ1-5; D perhaps matches TRBD1 (5 bases). The CDR3 is 14 amino acids. Between the trimmed V and J ends, which lost 4 bases and 3 bases, there was a span of 10 bases. Germline CDR1 reads SNHLY; CDR2 reads FYNNEI. The CDR3 loop reads CASSVTGHNQPQHF. The CDR3 coding sequence is TGTGCCAGCAGTGTTACAGGTCACAATCAGCCCCAGCATTTT.

This clone was detected many times. A much larger clone lies a single base off, so this may be a read error. This chain links TRBV28 with TRBJ2-6; possible D gene TRBD2, 6 bases. The germline CDR1 and CDR2 sequences are MDHEN and SYDVKM. The V end was cut by 7 bases, the J end by 0 bases, with 19 bases between. The length of the CDR3 is 18 residues. The DNA of the CDR3 is TGTGCCAGCATCCCGTCACATTGGGGGGACTCTGGGGCCAACGTCCTGACTTTC. Amino acid sequence: CASIPSHWGDSGANVLTF.

Relative to its sample, this clone is medium-sized. The genes are TRBV5-8 and TRBJ2-3; D uncertain. The germline V and J ends were trimmed by 3 bases and 5 bases, with 13 bases remaining between them. The CDR3 sequence is 14 residues long. Looked up from germline, CDR1 is SGHTS and CDR2 is YDEGEE. The CDR3 coding sequence is TGTGCCAGCAGCTCCCCGCTGGAAGGAGATACGCAGTATTTT. Translation: CASSSPLEGDTQYF.

This clone was detected ten times or more. The V and J genes are TRBV5-5 and TRBJ2-3; 7 bases map to TRBD2. The CDR3 is 15 residues long. V gave up 1 base and J gave up 0 bases; unmatched junction bases: 2. CDR1 is SGHKS, CDR2 YYEKEE, per germline (reference sequence). In DNA, the CDR3 is TGTGCCAGCAGCTTGAGCGGGGTTAGCACAGATACGCAGTATTTT. It specifies CASSLSGVSTDTQYF.